This T cell receptor (beta chain) was captured in a study of blood T cell repertoires in COVID-19. Study details: Collection of acute and convalescent COVID-19 samples took place in the United States, Italy and Spain. PBMCs, B-cell-depleted T cells, or T cells were the source of the cDNA or gDNA that made up the material.

Seattle participants joined during active infection and were tracked over time. Original methodology: Estimation of nucleated cell counts was performed using reference gene primer amplification. The assay was immunoSEQ multiplex PCR, and TCRdb's table has in-frame clones only and misses some. That table gives V, J and clone size, and the DNA gave D and trimming. This repertoire shows about 200,000 clones, nearly 90% found once; its top ten account for roughly a sixth. Sequenced: peripheral blood. This TCR derives from a man between 45 and 60 years old with COVID-19, enrolled during active disease.

In DNA form, the CDR3 reads TGCGCCAGCAGCGACGGGATAGGGAACACTGAAGCTTTCTTT. Its protein product is CASSDGIGNTEAFF. This chain joins TRBV5-1 and TRBJ1-1; D gene unclear. Germline V gene lookup returns CDR1 SGHRS and CDR2 YFSETQ. Between the trimmed V and J ends, which lost 4 bases and 1 base, there was a span of 11 bases. CDR3 length: 14 amino acids.